This TCR beta chain was profiled in a study of blood T cell repertoires in COVID-19. Whole-study context: From the United States, Italy and Spain came samples of acute and convalescent COVID-19. T cells, B-cell-depleted T cells, or PBMCs supplied cDNA or gDNA.

How the authors handled the data: It was from reference gene primer amplification that nucleated cell counts were estimated. Assay: immunoSEQ multiplex PCR; the TCRdb copy retains only in-frame clones and omits some. V and J calls and clone size are given by that table; D and trimming were obtained from the DNA. The data show about 50,000 clones, with around 83% seen just once and around 4.6% held by the top ten. Deletions cut 0 bases from V and 7 bases from J, with 9 bases between. Per germline, CDR1 SEHNR and CDR2 FQNEAQ (reference sequence). CDR3 length equals 14 residues. Sequencing was performed on peripheral blood. The rearrangement links TRBV7-9 to TRBJ1-4; D is perhaps TRBD1 (5 bases). The TCR sequence derives from an elderly man with active COVID-19. CDR3 sequence reads: CASSLAGEGEKLFF. CDR3 DNA sequence: TGTGCCAGCAGCTTAGCAGGGGAGGGTGAAAAACTGTTTTTT.